This entry lists 6 T cell receptor beta chains sequenced from one sample in a study of regulatory T cells in long-lasting Graves disease. Libraries of TCR beta came from iRepertoire HTBI primers plus Arm-PCR of CDR3 regions. TCRdb reprocessed the multiplex PCR reads with MiXCR, giving one entry per CDR3 protein. The table has approximately 460,000 distinct CDR3 sequences, 15% to 20% seen once; the top ten hold around a tenth. Stated time point: newly diagnosed GD, antithyroid drugs for less than 3 months. Researchers made the TCR library from RNA that was extracted from PBMCs. The same sample was also studied in work on T cells in Graves' hyperthyroidism and ophthalmopathy.

The sequenced sample was peripheral blood mononuclear cells (PBMCs), obtained at new diagnosis, from a patient treated with antithyroid drugs. Receptor source: a woman aged 25 to 39 with Graves disease.

This sequence joins TRBV3-1 and TRBJ2-2; 7 bases are a match to TRBD2. V shed 3 bases and J 1 base; nucleotides not matched to a gene: 5. CDR1 is LGHDT and CDR2 is YNNKEL in the germline V gene (reference sequence). This CDR3 region has 16 residues. In DNA, the CDR3 is TGTGCCAGCAGCCACGCTAGCGGTTTGAACACCGGGGAGCTGTTTTTT. This gives the protein CASSHASGLNTGELFF. Full variable domain (outside the CDR3, taken from reference TRBV3-1 and TRBJ2-2): DTAVSQTPKYLVTQMGNDKSIKCEQNLGHDTMYWYKQDSKKFLKIMFSYNNKELIINETVPNRFSPKSPDKAHLNLHINSLELGDSAVYFCASSHASGLNTGELFFGEGSRLTVL.

This clonotype has ten or more counts. The chain recombines TRBV24-1 with TRBJ2-3, with D perhaps given as TRBD1 or TRBD2 (5 bases each). The CDR3 extends over 14 amino acids. Germline V CDR1 and CDR2: KGHDR, SFDVKD. V shed 2 bases and J shed 4 bases, with 9 bases lying between them. The CDR3 region is CATSDSRGPDTQYF. Here the CDR3 DNA reads TGTGCCACCAGTGATTCCCGGGGCCCAGATACGCAGTATTTT.

This clonotype appeared many times. The chain employs TRBV6-1 and TRBJ1-2, with TRBD1 identical over 7 bases. V shed 10 bases, J shed 7 bases, and the junction held 15 bases outside the gene matches. Germline V gene sequence: CDR1 MNHNS, CDR2 SASEGT. The CDR3 runs to 14 residues. The DNA of the CDR3 is TGTGCCACCGCGGGGGGCAGGGGGATGCTTGGCTACACCTTC. Amino acid sequence: CATAGGRGMLGYTF.

The chain carries TRBV10-3 and TRBJ2-7, with D possibly matching TRBD2 (5 bases). This CDR3 contains 15 residues. V dropped 7 bases and J dropped 0 bases, with 16 bases sitting between them. Germline lookup yields CDR1 ENHRY and CDR2 SYGVKD. The CDR3 region is CAIKEGISTSYEQYF. For the CDR3, the DNA is TGTGCCATCAAAGAGGGAATTTCTACCTCCTACGAGCAGTACTTC.

This clonotype has a count of ten or more. The gene calls are TRBV18 and TRBJ2-4; TRBD1 is a possible D gene (6 bases). CDR3 length equals 15 residues. From germline, CDR1 is KGHSH and CDR2 LQKENI. V dropped 3 bases and J dropped 1 base, with 10 bases sitting between them. The CDR3 reads CASSPDRLAKNIQYF. The CDR3 coding sequence is TGTGCCAGCTCACCGGACAGATTGGCCAAAAACATTCAGTACTTC.

The chain joins TRBV7-3 to TRBJ2-5, with D perhaps assigned TRBD1 or TRBD2 (6 bases each). V gave up 5 bases and J gave up 5 bases, with 18 bases separating them. This CDR3 is 15 amino acids long. Germline loops: CDR1 SGHTA, CDR2 FQGTGA. The CDR3 sequence is CASSPKGGSRETQYF. The CDR3, as DNA: TGTGCCAGCAGCCCCAAAGGGGGGTCCAGGGAGACCCAGTACTTC.